The following is a T cell receptor (beta chain) sequence with its context. Antigen specificity is unknown. TCRdb reprocessed the RACE reads via MiXCR and lists one record per CDR3 protein. The sample consists of 300,000 to 400,000 distinct CDR3 sequences, approximately 5.1% of them appearing once. The data were taken from a study of human T cells and chemical hapten exposure. Study-wide findings and caveats: PT1 expanded TCR counts and patch test score correlated positively.

Time point denoted: pre-sensitization, week 0. Regarding treatment: therapeutic diphenylcyclopropenone sensitization with weekly scalp DPC. This CDR3 is built from 13 residues. V dropped 5 bases and J dropped 6 bases, with 15 bases sitting between them. Looked up from germline, CDR1 is SGDLS and CDR2 is YYNGEE. Sequenced material: whole blood, taken in connection with sensitization to the hapten diphenylcyclopropenone (DPC). This rearrangement joins TRBV9 to TRBJ2-7; D call uncertain. This TCR came from a woman aged 45 to 65 with alopecia areata. Some clones in this sample may be carry-over from other donors' samples. Written as DNA, the CDR3 is TGTGCCAGCAGTCCGGGCCACCGCCCCGAGCAGTACTTC. Its protein product is CASSPGHRPEQYF.